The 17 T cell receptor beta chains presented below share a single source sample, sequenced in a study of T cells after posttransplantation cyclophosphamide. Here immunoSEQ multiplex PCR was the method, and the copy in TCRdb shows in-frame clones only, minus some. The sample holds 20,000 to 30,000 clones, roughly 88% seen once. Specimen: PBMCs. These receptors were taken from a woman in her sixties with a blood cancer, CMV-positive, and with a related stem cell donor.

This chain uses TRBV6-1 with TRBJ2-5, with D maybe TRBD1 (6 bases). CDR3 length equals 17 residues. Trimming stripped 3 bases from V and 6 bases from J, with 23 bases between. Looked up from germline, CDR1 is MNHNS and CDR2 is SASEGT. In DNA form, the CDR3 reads TGTGCCAGCAGTGATGGTGGCAGGGGCGGATTAGAAAAGACCCAGTACTTC. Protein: CASSDGGRGGLEKTQYF.

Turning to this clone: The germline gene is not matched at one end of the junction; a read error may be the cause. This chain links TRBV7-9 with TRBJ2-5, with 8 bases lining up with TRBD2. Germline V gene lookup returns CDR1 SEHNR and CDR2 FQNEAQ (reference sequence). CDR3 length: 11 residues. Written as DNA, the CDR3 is TGTGCCAGCAGCTTAGAGGGACTAGGGAACTTC. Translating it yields CASSLEGLGNF.

DNA for the CDR3: TGTGCCAGCAGCTTACGGCAGGGTGGCTCACCCCTCCACTTT. Encoded protein: CASSLRQGGSPLHF. The chain carries TRBV7-9 and TRBJ1-6, with TRBD1 as a possible D gene (5 bases). V was cut by 2 bases and J by 10 bases, with 12 bases left in between. This CDR3 is 14 amino acids long. From germline, CDR1 is SEHNR and CDR2 FQNEAQ (reference sequence).

The CDR3 is CASLERGAGTQYF. CDR3 DNA: TGTGCCAGCCTCGAGCGGGGGGCCGGGACCCAGTACTTC. The chain uses TRBV6-1 and TRBJ2-5; 9 bases fit TRBD2. Trimming took 8 bases from V and 7 from J; bases not matched to a gene: 8. Germline CDR1 reads MNHNS; CDR2 reads SASEGT. The CDR3 is 13 amino acids.

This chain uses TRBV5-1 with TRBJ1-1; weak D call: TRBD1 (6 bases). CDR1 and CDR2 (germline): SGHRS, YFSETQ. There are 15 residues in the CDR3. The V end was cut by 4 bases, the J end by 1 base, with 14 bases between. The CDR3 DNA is TGCGCCAGCAGCCCCCTAGGACAGACGAACACTGAAGCTTTCTTT. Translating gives CASSPLGQTNTEAFF.

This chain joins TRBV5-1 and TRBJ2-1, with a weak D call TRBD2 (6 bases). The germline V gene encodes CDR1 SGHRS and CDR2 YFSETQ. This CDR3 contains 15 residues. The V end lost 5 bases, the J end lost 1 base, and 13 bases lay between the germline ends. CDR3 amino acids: CASSGGDSSYNEQFF. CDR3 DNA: TGCGCCAGCAGTGGAGGGGATTCTTCCTACAATGAGCAGTTCTTC.

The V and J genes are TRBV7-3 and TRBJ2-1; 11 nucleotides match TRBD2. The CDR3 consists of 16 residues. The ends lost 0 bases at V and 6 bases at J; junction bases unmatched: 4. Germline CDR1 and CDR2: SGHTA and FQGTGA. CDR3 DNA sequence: TGTGCCAGCAGCTTAACCGGGACTAGCGGAACCAATGAGCAGTTCTTC. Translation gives CASSLTGTSGTNEQFF.

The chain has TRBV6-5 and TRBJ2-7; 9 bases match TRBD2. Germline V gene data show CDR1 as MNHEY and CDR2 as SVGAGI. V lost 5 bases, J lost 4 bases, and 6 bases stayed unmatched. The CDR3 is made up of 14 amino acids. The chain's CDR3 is CASSQREDVYEQYF. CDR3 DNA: TGTGCCAGCAGTCAGCGGGAGGACGTTTACGAGCAGTACTTC.

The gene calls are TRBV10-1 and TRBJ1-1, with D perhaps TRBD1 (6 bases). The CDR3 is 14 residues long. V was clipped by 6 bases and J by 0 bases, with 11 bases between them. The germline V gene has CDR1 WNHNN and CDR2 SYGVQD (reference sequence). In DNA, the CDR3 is TGCGCCAGCAGACCAACAGGGTTGAACACTGAAGCTTTCTTT. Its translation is CASRPTGLNTEAFF.

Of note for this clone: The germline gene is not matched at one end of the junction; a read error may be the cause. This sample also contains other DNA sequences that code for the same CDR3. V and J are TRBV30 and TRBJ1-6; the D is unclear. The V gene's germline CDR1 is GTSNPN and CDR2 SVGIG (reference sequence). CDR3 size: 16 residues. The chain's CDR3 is CAWSIGRSSYNSPLHF. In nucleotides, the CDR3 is TGCGCCTGGAGTATCGGAAGGAGCTCCTATAATTCACCCCTCCACTTT.

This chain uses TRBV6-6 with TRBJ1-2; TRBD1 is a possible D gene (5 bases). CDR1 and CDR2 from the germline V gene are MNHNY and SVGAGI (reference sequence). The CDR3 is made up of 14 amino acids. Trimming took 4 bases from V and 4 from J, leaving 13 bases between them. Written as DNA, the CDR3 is TGTGCCAGCAGTTCGGGTCAGGGTACCTATGGCTACACCTTC. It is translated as CASSSGQGTYGYTF.

For the CDR3, the DNA is TGTGCCAGCACCCGATGGGACACCTCGAAGGACTATGGCTACACCTTC. It specifies CASTRWDTSKDYGYTF. The J gene is TRBJ1-2, the V gene TRBV7-9; D is perhaps TRBD1 (6 bases). Trimming stripped 7 bases from V and 3 bases from J, with 21 bases between. This CDR3 has 16 residues. Per germline, CDR1 SEHNR and CDR2 FQNEAQ (reference sequence).

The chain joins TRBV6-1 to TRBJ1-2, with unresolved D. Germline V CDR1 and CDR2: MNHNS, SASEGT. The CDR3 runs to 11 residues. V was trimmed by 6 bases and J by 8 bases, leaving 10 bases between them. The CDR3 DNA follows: TGTGCCAGCAGAGAGGGTCGAGGCTACACCTTC. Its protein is CASREGRGYTF.

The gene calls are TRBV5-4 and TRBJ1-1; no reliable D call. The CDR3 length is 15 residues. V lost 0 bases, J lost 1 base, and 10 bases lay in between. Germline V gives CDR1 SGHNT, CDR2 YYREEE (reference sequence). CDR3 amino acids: CASSLDVTRNTEAFF. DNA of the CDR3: TGTGCCAGCAGCTTGGACGTCACGCGGAACACTGAAGCTTTCTTT.

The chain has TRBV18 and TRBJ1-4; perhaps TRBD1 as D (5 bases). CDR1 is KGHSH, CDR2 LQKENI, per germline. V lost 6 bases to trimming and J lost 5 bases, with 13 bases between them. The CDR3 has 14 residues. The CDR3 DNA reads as TGTGCCAGCTCCTGGGGCTCAAAAAATGAAAAACTGTTTTTT. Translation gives CASSWGSKNEKLFF.

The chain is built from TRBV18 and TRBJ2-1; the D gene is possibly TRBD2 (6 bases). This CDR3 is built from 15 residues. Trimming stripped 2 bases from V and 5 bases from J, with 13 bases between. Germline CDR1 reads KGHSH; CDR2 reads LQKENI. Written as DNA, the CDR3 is TGTGCCAGCTCACCAACACGAGGAGGGAACAATGAGCAGTTCTTC. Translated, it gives CASSPTRGGNNEQFF.

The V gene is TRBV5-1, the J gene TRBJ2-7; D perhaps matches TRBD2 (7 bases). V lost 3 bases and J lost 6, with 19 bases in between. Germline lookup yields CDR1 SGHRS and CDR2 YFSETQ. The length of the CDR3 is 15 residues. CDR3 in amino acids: CASSSKGGGTVEQYF. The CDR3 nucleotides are TGCGCCAGCAGCTCCAAGGGGGGAGGGACGGTCGAGCAGTACTTC.